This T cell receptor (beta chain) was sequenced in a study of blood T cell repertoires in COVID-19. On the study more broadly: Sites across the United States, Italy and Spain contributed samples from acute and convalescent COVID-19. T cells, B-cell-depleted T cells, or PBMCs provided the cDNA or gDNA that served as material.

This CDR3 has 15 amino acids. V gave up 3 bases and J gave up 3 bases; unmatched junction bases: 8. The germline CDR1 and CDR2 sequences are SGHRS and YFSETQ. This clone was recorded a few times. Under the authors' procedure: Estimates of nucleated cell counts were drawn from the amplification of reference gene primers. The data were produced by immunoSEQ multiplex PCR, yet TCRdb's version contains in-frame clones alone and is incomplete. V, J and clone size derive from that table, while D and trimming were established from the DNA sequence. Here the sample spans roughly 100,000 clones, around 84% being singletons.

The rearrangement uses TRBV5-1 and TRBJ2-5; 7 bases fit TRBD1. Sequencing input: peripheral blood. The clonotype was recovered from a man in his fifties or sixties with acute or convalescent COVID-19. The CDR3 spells CASSSYRGTEETQYF. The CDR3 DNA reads TGCGCCAGCAGCTCGTACAGGGGAACTGAAGAGACCCAGTACTTC.